This paragraph covers one T cell receptor beta chain sequence. Its antigen is still unknown. MiXCR, applied by TCRdb to the 5' RACE reads, yields one record per CDR3 protein. The sample consists of approximately 260,000 distinct CDR3 sequences, roughly 8% of them appearing once. This sample was included in a study of identical twins. Study-level points and caveats: Monozygotic twins shared more out-of-frame TCR alpha than recombination models predicted. Insertions were fewer in abundant cord blood beta clonotypes, whereas memory repertoires showed none of this pattern.

After removal of 3 bases from V and 5 bases from J, the junction contained 9 bases not matched to a gene. The CDR3 sequence is 16 residues long. Germline values: CDR1 DFQATT, CDR2 SNEGSKA (reference sequence). The sample was also linked to a second study, of yellow fever vaccine responses in identical twins.

The material sequenced was CD8+ T cells sorted from blood. The origin of this receptor is a young woman in good health. The chain combines TRBV20-1 with TRBJ2-3; TRBD2 agrees at 12 bases. The CDR3 region is CSARNLAGGLRDTQYF. CDR3 sequence (DNA): TGCAGTGCTAGGAACCTAGCGGGGGGGCTCAGAGATACGCAGTATTTT.